This entry lists 26 T cell receptor beta chains sequenced from one sample in a study of blood T cell repertoires in COVID-19. Sequencing used immunoSEQ multiplex PCR; TCRdb keeps in-frame clones, though not all of them. The repertoire has about 440,000 clones, around 89% of them found once; the top ten carry about 12%. Material for sequencing was peripheral blood. These receptors originate from a woman aged 45-65 years with COVID-19, enrolled during active disease.

The chain recombines TRBV2 with TRBJ1-4, with no clear D. Germline V gene lookup returns CDR1 SNHLY and CDR2 FYNNEI. This CDR3 is 13 amino acids long. V dropped 5 bases and J dropped 4 bases, with 8 bases sitting between them. DNA of the CDR3: TGTGCCAGCAGTCCTTACAGTAATGAAAAACTGTTTTTT. This encodes CASSPYSNEKLFF.

This chain links TRBV9 with TRBJ2-7, with 9 bases matching TRBD1. Germline trimming cut 4 bases from V and 2 bases from J; bases unmatched to any gene: 4. Germline V CDR1 and CDR2: SGDLS, YYNGEE. This CDR3 is built from 14 residues. CDR3 sequence: CASSRTGEAYEQYF. CDR3 coding DNA: TGTGCCAGCAGCCGGACAGGGGAAGCCTACGAGCAGTACTTC. Full variable domain (missing parts from reference TRBV9 and TRBJ2-7): DSGVTQTPKHLITATGQRVTLRCSPRSGDLSVYWYQQSLDQGLQFLIQYYNGEERAKGNILERFSAQQFPDLHSELNLSSLELGDSALYFCASSRTGEAYEQYFGPGTRLTVT.

This chain connects TRBV3-1 (or the pseudogene TRBV3-2) to TRBJ1-2; D is unclear. Germline CDR1 reads LGHDT; CDR2 reads YNNKEL (reference sequence). Trimming pared 1 base from V and 8 bases from J, leaving 11 bases between. This CDR3 is built from 13 residues. CDR3 coding DNA: TGTGCCAGCAGCCAAGTCCCCGGAGGGGGCTACACCTTC. Translating gives CASSQVPGGGYTF.

Only one count was recorded for this clone. This sequence joins TRBV3-1 (or the pseudogene TRBV3-2) and TRBJ1-1; TRBD1 might be the D (5 bases). This CDR3 has 15 amino acids. With 0 bases removed from V and 4 bases from J, the gap between germline ends came to 12 bases. Germline-derived CDR1 and CDR2 are LGHDT and YNNKEL (reference sequence). CDR3 protein: CASSQDRARFTEAFF. CDR3 bases: TGTGCCAGCAGCCAAGACAGGGCCAGGTTCACTGAAGCTTTCTTT.

The chain carries TRBV19 and TRBJ1-6, with TRBD1 identical over 9 bases. The V gene's germline CDR1 is LNHDA and CDR2 SQIVND (reference sequence). V gave up 5 bases and J gave up 4 bases; unmatched junction bases: 3. The CDR3 totals 15 residues. This CDR3 reads CASSPGQGYNSPLHF. The CDR3 DNA follows: TGTGCCAGTAGTCCGGGACAGGGATATAATTCACCCCTCCACTTT. The whole variable domain, remainder taken from reference TRBV19 and TRBJ1-6, is DGGITQSPKYLFRKEGQNVTLSCEQNLNHDAMYWYRQDPGQGLRLIYYSQIVNDFQKGDIAEGYSVSREKKESFPLTVTSAQKNPTAFYLCASSPGQGYNSPLHFGNGTRLTVT.

The chain uses TRBV6-8 and TRBJ1-2; perhaps TRBD1 as D (6 bases). This CDR3 has 16 amino acids. Germline values: CDR1 MNHGY, CDR2 SAAAGT. Deletions cut 2 bases from V and 2 bases from J, with 15 bases between. The CDR3 region is CASSYPKDRINYGYTF. In DNA, the CDR3 is TGTGCCAGCAGTTACCCCAAAGACAGGATCAACTATGGCTACACCTTC.

This clone is a singleton in its sample. The V gene is TRBV12-5, the J gene TRBJ2-3; D is uncertain. This CDR3 comprises 16 residues. Per germline, CDR1 LGHNT and CDR2 FRNRAP. Trimming left V 1 base short and J 2 bases short, with 13 bases between. In DNA form, the CDR3 reads TGTGCTAGTGGTTTGGACTACTGGAAGGTCACAGATACGCAGTATTTT. Its translation is CASGLDYWKVTDTQYF.

The rearrangement uses TRBV29-1 and TRBJ2-7, with D possibly TRBD2 on 7 matching bases. Germline V gene lookup returns CDR1 SQVTM and CDR2 ANQGSEA. This CDR3 is 12 amino acids long. Trimming removed 1 base at V and 5 bases at J, with 9 bases between. The CDR3 bases are TGCAGCGTTGAAGCGGGGGGCGACGAGCAGTACTTC. Translating it yields CSVEAGGDEQYF.

The rearrangement joins TRBV7-9 to TRBJ2-1; 7 nucleotides match TRBD1. The CDR3 runs 15 residues. Trimming cost V 5 bases and J 0 bases; bases outside gene matches: 4. CDR1 and CDR2 (germline): SEHNR, FQNEAQ (reference sequence). The CDR3, as DNA: TGTGCCAGCAGCGGACAGGTGATCTCCTACAATGAGCAGTTCTTC. Its protein is CASSGQVISYNEQFF.

The chain uses TRBV7-2 and TRBJ2-3; D might be TRBD2 (5 bases). The CDR3 is 16 residues long. The germline V and J ends were trimmed by 4 bases and 5 bases, with 19 bases remaining between them. Per the germline V gene, CDR1 is SGHTA and CDR2 is FQGNSA. DNA for the CDR3: TGTGCCAGCAGCTCTAGCTTAGTCGTGGTCAGAGATACGCAGTATTTT. Translation gives CASSSSLVVVRDTQYF.

This chain joins TRBV27 and TRBJ2-3; perhaps TRBD2 as D (5 bases). Trimming pared 2 bases from V and 6 bases from J, leaving 9 bases between. Germline lookup yields CDR1 MNHEY and CDR2 SMNVEV (reference sequence). CDR3 length: 13 amino acids. The CDR3 nucleotides read TGTGCCAGCAGTTTACACCTAGCCGATACGCAGTATTTT. It specifies CASSLHLADTQYF.

This sequence joins TRBV3-1 (or the pseudogene TRBV3-2) and TRBJ2-1; 7 bases agree with TRBD2. Trimming removed 0 bases from V and 5 bases from J; junction bases left unmatched: 1. This CDR3 is built from 14 residues. Germline CDR1 reads LGHDT; CDR2 reads YNNKEL (reference sequence). The CDR3 sequence is CASSQEGGNNEQFF. Here the CDR3 DNA reads TGTGCCAGCAGCCAAGAGGGGGGGAACAATGAGCAGTTCTTC.

CDR3: CASGLAGGYNEQFF. As DNA, the CDR3 is TGCGCCAGCGGTCTAGCGGGGGGATACAATGAGCAGTTCTTC. V is TRBV5-1 and J is TRBJ2-1; 11 bases line up with TRBD2. V lost 7 bases and J lost 4; bases outside the gene matches: 4. CDR1 SGHRS and CDR2 YFSETQ come from the germline V gene. The CDR3 is 14 residues long.

This chain joins TRBV19 and TRBJ1-2, with D possibly being TRBD1 (5 bases). Germline loops: CDR1 LNHDA, CDR2 SQIVND (reference sequence). V lost 4 bases and J lost 1, with 19 bases in between. The CDR3 runs 17 residues. CDR3 region: CASSTPTGQTFNYGYTF. In DNA, the CDR3 is TGTGCCAGTAGTACCCCGACTGGACAAACCTTTAACTATGGCTACACCTTC.

Of note for this clone: This sample includes further DNA sequences coding for the same CDR3. The chain links TRBV6-2 or TRBV6-3 to TRBJ2-7, with D perhaps TRBD1 (5 bases). The V end was cut by 5 bases, the J end by 3 bases, with 8 bases between. Germline V gene data show CDR1 as MNHEY and CDR2 as SVGEGT. The CDR3 covers 12 residues. The CDR3 region is CASSIDSYEQYF. In DNA form, the CDR3 reads TGTGCCAGCAGTATAGACAGCTACGAGCAGTACTTC.

The chain is built from TRBV5-1 and TRBJ1-1, with D unclear. V was cut by 5 bases and J by 10 bases, with 15 bases left in between. This CDR3 is 12 amino acids long. The germline CDR1 and CDR2 sequences are SGHRS and YFSETQ. CDR3 coding DNA: TGCGCCAGCAGGGCCGAGGGAGATAGAGCTTTCTTT. Amino acid sequence: CASRAEGDRAFF.

The chain uses TRBV10-3 and TRBJ1-2, with D possibly being TRBD1 (6 bases). The CDR3 is 15 residues long. Germline values: CDR1 ENHRY, CDR2 SYGVKD. Trimming left V 3 bases short and J 4 bases short, with 15 bases between. The CDR3, as DNA: TGTGCCATCAGTGAAACGGCAGGGGCTAGCTATGGCTACACCTTC. Translation: CAISETAGASYGYTF.

The V and J genes are TRBV18 and TRBJ1-2; possibly TRBD1 for D (5 bases). Trimming pared 3 bases from V and 4 bases from J, leaving 9 bases between. Germline values: CDR1 KGHSH, CDR2 LQKENI. This CDR3 has 13 residues. CDR3 loop: CASSPSGGYGYTF. CDR3 sequence (DNA): TGTGCCAGCTCACCCTCGGGGGGCTATGGCTACACCTTC.

The chain joins TRBV5-5 to TRBJ2-5; maybe TRBD1 (6 bases). CDR1 is SGHKS, CDR2 YYEKEE, per germline (reference sequence). Deletions cut 3 bases from V and 4 bases from J, with 25 bases between. CDR3 length: 18 amino acids. The CDR3 spells CASSSGGSTTYSLETQYF. In nucleotides, the CDR3 is TGTGCCAGCAGCTCTGGGGGCAGTACCACCTATTCCTTAGAGACCCAGTACTTC.

V gene TRBV5-1 combines with J gene TRBJ1-1, with 10 positions matching TRBD1. Germline assignment: CDR1 SGHRS and CDR2 YFSETQ. CDR3 length equals 15 residues. Trimming took 3 bases from V and 3 from J; bases not matched to a gene: 5. CDR3 DNA: TGCGCCAGCAGCTCCGGGACAGGGGTGGACACTGAAGCTTTCTTT. This codes for CASSSGTGVDTEAFF. The complete variable domain, with remaining parts taken from reference TRBV5-1 and TRBJ1-1, reads KAGVTQTPRYLIKTRGQQVTLSCSPISGHRSVSWYQQTPGQGLQFLFEYFSETQRNKGNFPGRFSGRQFSNSRSEMNVSTLELGDSALYLCASSSGTGVDTEAFFGQGTRLTVV.

The chain couples TRBV9 to TRBJ2-2; 7 bases are a match to TRBD2. The CDR3 contains 16 residues. The V gene's germline CDR1 is SGDLS and CDR2 YYNGEE. V shed 4 bases and J 6 bases; nucleotides not matched to a gene: 12. Here the CDR3 DNA reads TGTGCCAGCAGCCCCGCTTGGGCGGGGGAAGCCGGGGAGCTGTTTTTT. It yields the protein CASSPAWAGEAGELFF.

This clone appeared once. This chain links TRBV13 with TRBJ2-3, with D perhaps matching TRBD1 (6 bases). Germline CDR1 PRHDT, CDR2 FYEKMQ (reference sequence). CDR3 length: 12 residues. Trimming removed 4 bases at V and 8 bases at J, with 10 bases between. The CDR3 is CASSSRQVTQYF. CDR3 sequence (DNA): TGTGCCAGCAGCTCCAGACAGGTTACGCAGTATTTT.

CDR3 region: CASSLYGETYNEQFF. The CDR3 DNA reads TGTGCCAGCAGCTTATACGGGGAAACCTACAATGAGCAGTTCTTC. The J gene is TRBJ2-1, the V gene TRBV11-3, with a possible D match to TRBD2 (5 bases). The CDR3 consists of 15 residues. V lost 2 bases to trimming and J lost 2 bases, with 10 bases between them. CDR1 is SGHNT, CDR2 YENEEA, per germline.

In nucleotides, the CDR3 is TGTGCCAGCTCACCCCGGACAGGGGATGGCTACACCTTC. Residues: CASSPRTGDGYTF. The V gene is TRBV18, the J gene TRBJ1-2; 9 bases map to TRBD1. V lost 3 bases, J lost 6 bases, and 2 bases stayed unmatched. Per the germline V gene, CDR1 is KGHSH and CDR2 is LQKENI. CDR3 length: 13 amino acids.

The rearrangement joins TRBV5-1 to TRBJ2-1, with unresolved D. Deletions cut 2 bases from V and 8 bases from J, with 8 bases between. Per germline, CDR1 SGHRS and CDR2 YFSETQ. CDR3 length equals 12 residues. The chain's CDR3 is CASSLQEYEQFF. CDR3 DNA sequence: TGCGCCAGCAGCTTACAAGAATATGAGCAGTTCTTC.

This clone was observed once. V gene TRBV27 combines with J gene TRBJ1-4; 7 positions agree with TRBD1. The CDR3 contains 18 residues. V lost 5 bases to trimming and J lost 4 bases; unmatched junction nucleotides: 16. CDR1 is MNHEY, CDR2 SMNVEV, per germline (reference sequence). This CDR3 is CASSPSLGQPRGNEKLFF. The CDR3 DNA follows: TGTGCCAGCAGTCCTAGCTTGGGACAGCCTCGGGGTAATGAAAAACTGTTTTTT.